The 20 T cell receptor beta chains given below trace back to one sample, sequenced in a study of blood T cells in healthy people across ages. The use of a sample-barcoded 5' primer and a J-beta primer mix characterized a second PCR of about 7 to 12 cycles. Each CDR3 protein is one row after TCRdb ran MiXCR on the 5' RACE reads. The sample consists of about 800,000 distinct CDR3 sequences, 20% to 25% of them appearing once. Separately, the same data were catalogued under a study of T cells of mothers and their children.

Source material: blood. The receptors were sampled from a boy aged 5-17 years in good health.

This clonotype was detected once. Without the conserved terminal phenylalanine or tryptophan, this CDR3 likely stems from a read error. The chain recombines TRBV6-5 with TRBJ1-1; D uncertain. Trimming pared 6 bases from V and 0 bases from J, leaving 8 bases between. The CDR3 extends over 13 amino acids. CDR1 is MNHEY and CDR2 is SVGAGI in the germline V gene. The CDR3 DNA follows: TGTGCCAGCAGCCGGGATATGAACACTGAAGCTTTCATT. Translation: CASSRDMNTEAFI.

The sample holds a few counts of this clonotype. V is TRBV6-2 or TRBV6-3 and J is TRBJ2-3; D gene uncertain. Germline assignment: CDR1 MNHEY and CDR2 SVGEGT. The CDR3 is 15 residues long. V was trimmed by 2 bases and J by 1 base, leaving 10 bases between them. In DNA, the CDR3 is TGTGCCAGCAGTTACCCAGGACCTCGCACAGATACGCAGTATTTT. Translation: CASSYPGPRTDTQYF.

This clonotype was counted between two and nine times. This chain joins TRBV7-3 and TRBJ2-5; TRBD1 aligns across 9 bases. Germline-derived CDR1 and CDR2 are SGHTA and FQGTGA. Trimming cost V 5 bases and J 4 bases; bases outside gene matches: 2. There are 13 residues in the CDR3. Here the CDR3 DNA reads TGTGCCAGCAGCATGGACAGGGGAGAGACCCAGTACTTC. As protein: CASSMDRGETQYF.

This clonotype came up a few times. The chain employs TRBV5-1 and TRBJ2-1, with D unclear. Germline CDR1 SGHRS, CDR2 YFSETQ. The CDR3 covers 14 residues. V lost 1 base, J lost 13 bases, and 18 bases lay in between. CDR3 nucleotide sequence: TGCGCCAGCAGCTTGATTCCGGGTTCGGCTCAACAGTTCTTC. It specifies CASSLIPGSAQQFF. Filled out from reference TRBV5-1 and TRBJ2-1, the complete variable domain reads KAGVTQTPRYLIKTRGQQVTLSCSPISGHRSVSWYQQTPGQGLQFLFEYFSETQRNKGNFPGRFSGRQFSNSRSEMNVSTLELGDSALYLCASSLIPGSAQQFFGPGTRLTVL.

This clonotype was counted a single time. J is TRBJ2-5 and V is TRBV7-9; the D gene could be TRBD1 or TRBD2 (5 bases each). V lost 5 bases, J lost 10 bases, and 20 bases lay in between. The CDR3 totals 14 residues. Germline V lookup: CDR1 SEHNR, CDR2 FQNEAQ (reference sequence). Written as DNA, the CDR3 is TGTGCCAGCAGCCCCGGGGCCCATCAAGGGAGCCAGTACTTC. This gives the protein CASSPGAHQGSQYF.

The sample holds a few counts of this clonotype. The rearrangement uses TRBV29-1 and TRBJ2-1; D not resolved. The J call may be mistaken, given a closer DNA end match to TRBJ2-7. Germline-derived CDR1 and CDR2 are SQVTM and ANQGSEA. This CDR3 spans 14 amino acids. The CDR3 bases are TGCAGCGTTGAAGTTGGTGGCGGATCCTACGAGCAGTACTTC. It yields the protein CSVEVGGGSYEQYF.

This clonotype has ten or more counts. This sequence joins TRBV7-2 and TRBJ2-5; D unresolved. The CDR3 sequence is 13 residues long. V shed 2 bases and J shed 1 base, with 5 bases lying between them. Germline CDR1 and CDR2: SGHTA and FQGNSA. DNA for the CDR3: TGTGCCAGCAGCTTACCAGCCCAAGAGACCCAGTACTTC. It translates to CASSLPAQETQYF. Looking up the rest from reference TRBV7-2 and TRBJ2-5 gives the full variable domain: GAGVSQSPSNKVTEKGKDVELRCDPISGHTALYWYRQSLGQGLEFLIYFQGNSAPDKSGLPSDRFSAERTGGSVSTLTIQRTQQEDSAVYLCASSLPAQETQYFGPGTRLLVL.

The chain recombines TRBV12-3 or TRBV12-4 with TRBJ2-5, with D possibly matching TRBD2 (6 bases). The DNA end is a closer match to TRBJ2-1, so the J assignment may be wrong. This CDR3 comprises 12 residues. The CDR3 sequence is CASRPGSNEQFF. The CDR3 bases are TGTGCCAGCAGGCCCGGGAGTAATGAGCAGTTCTTC.

This CDR3 is CASSELGPAGWQETQYF. The CDR3 bases are TGTGCCAGCAGTGAACTGGGCCCAGCGGGGTGGCAAGAGACCCAGTACTTC. The chain recombines TRBV6-1 with TRBJ2-5; 7 bases fit TRBD2. The CDR3 covers 17 residues. Germline CDR1 MNHNS, CDR2 SASEGT. The junction had 11 bases not matched to a gene; V was cut back by 2 bases and J by 2 bases.

The CDR3 DNA is TGCAGCGTACGGGGGGCTAGCGGGAGGGACGAGCAGTACTTC. It is translated as CSVRGASGRDEQYF. The rearrangement joins TRBV29-1 to TRBJ2-7, with 12 bases lining up with TRBD2. The germline gives CDR1 SQVTM, CDR2 ANQGSEA. CDR3 length equals 14 residues. Trimming cost V 6 bases and J 5 bases; bases outside gene matches: 8.

The V gene is TRBV18, the J gene TRBJ2-7; D perhaps matches TRBD1 (7 bases). The CDR3 runs 14 residues. V was trimmed by 5 bases and J by 7 bases, leaving 18 bases between them. CDR1 is KGHSH and CDR2 is LQKENI in the germline V gene. CDR3 region: CASSMRGQPTEQYF. In nucleotides, the CDR3 is TGTGCCAGCTCAATGCGGGGACAGCCTACAGAGCAGTACTTC.

The genes are TRBV20-1 and TRBJ2-5; TRBD2 aligns across 8 bases. The ends lost 3 bases at V and 4 bases at J; junction bases unmatched: 7. The CDR3 runs to 14 residues. CDR1 is DFQATT and CDR2 is SNEGSKA in the germline V gene (reference sequence). As DNA, the CDR3 is TGCAGTGCTAGGGGCGGGAGGTTTCGAGAGACCCAGTACTTC. Protein product: CSARGGRFRETQYF.

This clonotype has a count of ten or more. Mismatch with germline at one junction end may stem from a read error. V usage is TRBV5-1 and J usage is TRBJ2-3; D is ambiguous. The length of the CDR3 is 14 residues. Germline CDR1 is SGHRS and CDR2 is YFSETQ. CDR3 coding DNA: TGTGCCAGCAGCTCCACTGGTGGCACAGATACGCAGTATTTT. It encodes CASSSTGGTDTQYF.

A few counts support this clonotype. This chain uses TRBV12-3 or TRBV12-4 with TRBJ1-4; D unclear. There are 14 residues in the CDR3. Trimming removed 5 bases from V and 8 bases from J, with 15 bases in between. The CDR3 region has the DNA TGTGCCAGCAGTCCGTCGGACGGGTGGGAAAAACTGTTTTTT. It is translated as CASSPSDGWEKLFF.

This clonotype was seen a few times. The chain recombines TRBV7-9 with TRBJ2-5; no firm D call. Germline V gives CDR1 SEHNR, CDR2 FQNEAQ (reference sequence). Between the trimmed V and J ends, which lost 5 bases and 5 bases, there was a span of 6 bases. The CDR3 runs to 11 residues. This CDR3 is CASSDKETQYF. In nucleotides, the CDR3 is TGTGCCAGCAGCGATAAGGAGACCCAGTACTTC.

This clonotype showed up just a few times. V and J are TRBV6-2 or TRBV6-3 and TRBJ2-5; 10 bases are a match to TRBD1. The DNA end favors TRBJ2-7, so the J call may be wrong. Germline CDR1 reads MNHEY; CDR2 reads SVGEGT. The CDR3 contains 14 residues. CDR3 region: CASSYRDRGDEQYF. In DNA form, the CDR3 reads TGTGCCAGCAGTTACAGGGACAGGGGTGACGAGCAGTACTTC.

Only a few counts were recorded for this clonotype. The CDR3 spells CASSLEQGGKNIQYF. CDR3 DNA sequence: TGTGCCAGCAGCTTAGAGCAGGGCGGCAAAAACATTCAGTACTTC. V and J are TRBV7-9 and TRBJ2-4; tentatively, D is TRBD1 (5 bases). Germline CDR1 and CDR2: SEHNR and FQNEAQ (reference sequence). V dropped 1 base and J dropped 3 bases, with 10 bases sitting between them. This CDR3 is built from 15 residues.

V gene TRBV20-1 combines with J gene TRBJ1-4; 8 positions match TRBD1. From germline, CDR1 is DFQATT and CDR2 SNEGSKA (reference sequence). The trim removed 0 bases at V and 4 bases at J, leaving 4 bases unmatched. The CDR3 runs to 15 residues. CDR3 nucleotides: TGCAGTGCTAGAGATCTGACAGGGGATAATGAAAAACTGTTTTTT. Its translation is CSARDLTGDNEKLFF.

This clonotype has just a few counts. The chain employs TRBV7-2 and TRBJ2-3; D uncertain. Germline V gene lookup returns CDR1 SGHTA and CDR2 FQGNSA. Deletions cut 5 bases from V and 6 bases from J, with 9 bases between. The CDR3 runs to 12 residues. CDR3: CASSAYGDTQYF. The CDR3, as DNA: TGTGCCAGCAGCGCTTACGGGGATACGCAGTATTTT.

The rearrangement links TRBV29-1 to TRBJ2-2; D is uncertain. Trimming removed 7 bases from V and 0 bases from J, with 6 bases in between. The CDR3 is made up of 12 amino acids. Germline V gene lookup returns CDR1 SQVTM and CDR2 ANQGSEA. The CDR3 DNA is TGCAGCGGCACAGCGAACACCGGGGAGCTGTTTTTT. Translated, it gives CSGTANTGELFF.